Below are 12 T cell receptor beta chains sequenced from a single sample in a study of blood T cell repertoires in COVID-19. Clones were sequenced by immunoSEQ multiplex PCR, and TCRdb holds only the in-frame ones, with some missing. This sample has around 160,000 clones, with about 88% found just once. Material: peripheral blood. Source of these receptors: a man younger than 30 with acute or convalescent COVID-19.

V and J are TRBV11-2 and TRBJ1-6; D ambiguous. With 1 base removed from V and 7 bases from J, the gap between germline ends came to 11 bases. Germline V CDR1 and CDR2: SGHAT, FQNNGV. This CDR3 is built from 15 residues. The CDR3 loop is CASSLGIVQNSPLHF. In DNA form, the CDR3 reads TGTGCCAGCAGCTTAGGAATAGTCCAAAATTCACCCCTCCACTTT. Together with reference TRBV11-2 and TRBJ1-6, the CDR3 gives the full variable domain: EAGVAQSPRYKIIEKRQSVAFWCNPISGHATLYWYQQILGQGPKLLIQFQNNGVVDDSQLPKDRFSAERLKGVDSTLKIQPAKLEDSAVYLCASSLGIVQNSPLHFGNGTRLTVT.

The rearrangement uses TRBV30 and TRBJ1-4; TRBD1 is a possible D gene (5 bases). The CDR3 extends over 12 amino acids. V gave up 0 bases and J gave up 8 bases, with 7 bases separating them. The germline CDR1 and CDR2 sequences are GTSNPN and SVGIG (reference sequence). Here the CDR3 reads CAWSVTGEKLFF. For the CDR3, the DNA is TGTGCCTGGAGTGTAACAGGCGAAAAACTGTTTTTT. The whole variable domain, remainder taken from reference TRBV30 and TRBJ1-4, is SQTIHQWPATLVQPVGSPLSLECTVEGTSNPNLYWYRQAAGRGLQLLFYSVGIGQISSEVPQNLSASRPQDRQFILSSKKLLLSDSGFYLCAWSVTGEKLFFGSGTQLSVL.

This clone was seen only once. The chain carries TRBV6-5 and TRBJ1-5; D is unclear. Germline V lookup: CDR1 MNHEY, CDR2 SVGAGI. V lost 4 bases to trimming and J lost 0 bases, with 10 bases between them. The CDR3 has 15 amino acids. CDR3 coding DNA: TGTGCCAGCAGTTTGGGCAAATATAGCAATCAGCCCCAGCATTTT. Protein sequence: CASSLGKYSNQPQHF.

This chain connects TRBV14 to TRBJ2-2, with a weak D call TRBD2 (5 bases). The V end lost 6 bases, the J end lost 1 base, and 12 bases lay between the germline ends. Looked up from germline, CDR1 is SGHDN and CDR2 is FVKESK. This CDR3 spans 15 amino acids. CDR3 DNA sequence: TGTGCCAGCAGTCAGTTCCGGGGGAACACCGGGGAGCTGTTTTTT. It translates to CASSQFRGNTGELFF.

The chain is built from TRBV6-5 and TRBJ1-1; 7 positions agree with TRBD1. J lost 1 base, V lost 6 bases, and 2 bases had no gene match. Germline CDR1 and CDR2: MNHEY and SVGAGI. The CDR3 runs to 13 residues. CDR3 DNA: TGTGCCAGCAGGGGACAGTCGAACACTGAAGCTTTCTTT. This encodes CASRGQSNTEAFF.

CDR3 DNA sequence: TGTGCCAGCAGCGTAGAGGGAGCGGGGGGGCCTGAGCAGTTCTTC. Translating it yields CASSVEGAGGPEQFF. The chain employs TRBV9 and TRBJ2-1; 10 bases agree with TRBD2. Germline V gene sequence: CDR1 SGDLS, CDR2 YYNGEE. V lost 0 bases, J lost 9 bases, and 6 bases stayed unmatched. This CDR3 is 15 amino acids long.

V gene TRBV6-6 combines with J gene TRBJ1-5; D might be TRBD1 (5 bases). CDR3 length equals 16 residues. The V gene's germline CDR1 is MNHNY and CDR2 SVGAGI (reference sequence). The V end lost 9 bases, the J end lost 3 bases, and 21 bases lay between the germline ends. CDR3 sequence reads: CASSLGRGGNNQPQHF. The CDR3 DNA follows: TGTGCCAGTTCCCTTGGAAGGGGAGGAAACAATCAGCCCCAGCATTTT.

This clone has only a few counts. The chain combines TRBV5-1 with TRBJ1-2; D ambiguous. CDR3 length equals 13 residues. With 5 bases removed from V and 4 bases from J, the gap between germline ends came to 12 bases. The germline V gene has CDR1 SGHRS and CDR2 YFSETQ. The chain's CDR3 is CASSSGELYGYTF. For the CDR3, the DNA is TGCGCCAGCAGTTCCGGAGAGCTCTATGGCTACACCTTC.

This sequence joins TRBV7-2 and TRBJ2-7, with D possibly TRBD2 on 5 matching bases. The V and J ends lost 1 base and 1 base respectively, with 8 bases between them. The CDR3 spans 14 residues. Germline CDR1 and CDR2: SGHTA and FQGNSA. The CDR3 loop is CASSLERISYEQYF. The DNA of the CDR3 is TGTGCCAGCAGCTTAGAGCGGATATCCTACGAGCAGTACTTC.

This rearrangement joins TRBV14 to TRBJ2-3; D possibly corresponds to TRBD1 (6 bases). Germline CDR1 reads SGHDN; CDR2 reads FVKESK. This CDR3 has 14 amino acids. V shed 1 base and J shed 5 bases, with 10 bases lying between them. CDR3 sequence: CASSQARGGDTQYF. In DNA, the CDR3 is TGTGCCAGCAGCCAAGCACGAGGGGGAGATACGCAGTATTTT.

The CDR3 nucleotides are TGTGCTAGTGGTTTGGCGTCGGGACAGCGTATCTACAATGAGCAGTTCTTC. Its translation is CASGLASGQRIYNEQFF. The V call is TRBV12-5, the J call TRBJ2-1, with 7 nucleotides matching TRBD1. The CDR3 sequence is 17 residues long. Germline V gene sequence: CDR1 LGHNT, CDR2 FRNRAP. With 1 base clipped from V and 3 bases from J, the junction kept 9 bases outside the gene matches.

The CDR3 DNA reads as TGTGCCAGCAGTGTTAACAGGGCGGAGACCCAGTACTTC. This encodes CASSVNRAETQYF. This chain uses TRBV25-1 with TRBJ2-5, with TRBD1 as a possible D gene (6 bases). The CDR3 covers 13 residues. Trimming took 4 bases from V and 5 from J, leaving 11 bases between them. Germline CDR1 and CDR2: MGHDK and SYGVNS.